This T cell receptor beta chain was captured in a study of PD-1 blockade in mismatch repair-deficient tumors. TCRdb keeps only in-frame clones here, not all; method: immunoSEQ multiplex PCR. The sample has around 120,000 clones; about 88% are singletons. The CDR3 is 15 amino acids. V gave up 6 bases and J gave up 5 bases, with 17 bases separating them. Germline V CDR1 and CDR2: SGHAT, FQNNGV. Sequenced material: peripheral blood, taken 44 weeks after starting pembrolizumab. The sequence came from an adult with mismatch repair-deficient cancer. This sequence joins TRBV11-2 and TRBJ1-5; D uncertain. CDR3 DNA sequence: TGTGCCAGCAGTCGAAACCACCAGGAGGATCAGCCCCAGCATTTT. Amino acids: CASSRNHQEDQPQHF. Full variable domain (rest looked up from reference TRBV11-2 and TRBJ1-5): EAGVAQSPRYKIIEKRQSVAFWCNPISGHATLYWYQQILGQGPKLLIQFQNNGVVDDSQLPKDRFSAERLKGVDSTLKIQPAKLEDSAVYLCASSRNHQEDQPQHFGDGTRLSIL.